This T cell receptor (beta chain) was sequenced during a study of blood T cell repertoires in COVID-19. For the study at large: Donors in the United States, Italy and Spain gave samples during acute or convalescent COVID-19. In each case, the material was cDNA or gDNA derived from T cells, B-cell-depleted T cells, or PBMCs.

The length of the CDR3 is 14 residues. Germline V gene data show CDR1 as SGHTA and CDR2 as FQGTGA. Trimming stripped 3 bases from V and 0 bases from J, with 7 bases between. Per the study methods: Quantification of nucleated cells was approximated via reference gene primer amplification. Clones were read by immunoSEQ multiplex PCR, and TCRdb kept only the in-frame ones, dropping some. V and J calls plus clone size are reproduced from that table; the DNA served to infer D and trimming. The data show under 70,000 clones, with 85% to 90% seen just once and about a tenth held by the top ten. In Cohort 3, a recovered donor had either two negative PCRs, clearance, or symptom resolution.

Sequenced input: PBMCs or T cells enriched from blood (not recorded which). The V and J genes are TRBV7-3 and TRBJ2-3; D remains ambiguous. This receptor was obtained from a woman in her forties who had recovered from COVID-19. The CDR3 region is CASSFTQSTDTQYF. The CDR3 DNA sequence: TGTGCCAGCAGCTTTACACAGAGCACAGATACGCAGTATTTT.